The 29 T cell receptor beta chains below all came from one sample that was sequenced in a study of T cells in localized non-small cell lung cancer. Repertoires were generated with immunoSEQ multiplex PCR, while TCRdb's copy carries only in-frame clones and drops some. Of approximately 28,000 clones listed, 91% are singletons. The sequencing here drew on peripheral blood, taken before any cancer treatment. Receptors originate from a female donor of 60 years or more with stage I lung adenocarcinoma.

This chain links TRBV29-1 with TRBJ2-5, with D unresolved. CDR3 length: 13 amino acids. V lost 4 bases and J lost 5, with 14 bases in between. From germline, CDR1 is SQVTM and CDR2 ANQGSEA. As DNA, the CDR3 is TGCAGCGTTGGGTTCAGGTTCGGGGAGACCCAGTACTTC. It is translated as CSVGFRFGETQYF.

This sequence joins TRBV29-1 and TRBJ2-7; D remains ambiguous. The CDR3 is 11 residues long. Germline CDR1 SQVTM, CDR2 ANQGSEA. V lost 2 bases and J 6 bases, leaving 8 bases between the germline ends. CDR3 nucleotide sequence: TGCAGCGTTGAAACAATAACCGAGCAGTACTTC. It is translated as CSVETITEQYF.

V is TRBV27 and J is TRBJ1-2, with D perhaps TRBD1 (6 bases). CDR3 length: 14 amino acids. Germline values: CDR1 MNHEY, CDR2 SMNVEV (reference sequence). V lost 6 bases and J lost 1, with 12 bases in between. This CDR3 is CASRLTGFNYGYTF. The DNA of the CDR3 is TGTGCCAGCAGGCTTACAGGGTTTAACTATGGCTACACCTTC.

This clone occurred once. This chain joins TRBV29-1 and TRBJ2-1; no clear D. Trimming removed 4 bases from V and 2 bases from J, with 6 bases in between. Germline loops: CDR1 SQVTM, CDR2 ANQGSEA. This CDR3 spans 12 amino acids. The CDR3 bases are TGCAGCGTTGGTTCACCCTACAATGAGCAGTTCTTC. Protein sequence: CSVGSPYNEQFF.

This chain connects TRBV5-1 to TRBJ1-5; no definite D call. V gave up 0 bases and J gave up 8 bases, with 15 bases separating them. CDR1 is SGHRS and CDR2 is YFSETQ in the germline V gene. The length of the CDR3 is 15 residues. The CDR3 sequence is CASSLAGRRSKPQHF. In DNA form, the CDR3 reads TGCGCCAGCAGCTTGGCCGGACGACGCAGTAAGCCCCAGCATTTT.

The rearrangement uses TRBV6-6 and TRBJ1-1, with a possible D match to TRBD1 (5 bases). The CDR3 contains 12 residues. V shed 0 bases and J shed 8 bases, with 7 bases lying between them. Germline loops: CDR1 MNHNY, CDR2 SVGAGI (reference sequence). The CDR3: CASSYSGGEAFF. The DNA of the CDR3 is TGTGCCAGCAGTTACTCTGGGGGGGAAGCTTTCTTT.

V usage is TRBV6-1 and J usage is TRBJ2-1; the match to TRBD2 covers 7 bases. This CDR3 comprises 14 residues. V lost 1 base, J lost 8 bases, and 5 bases stayed unmatched. CDR1 is MNHNS and CDR2 is SASEGT in the germline V gene. In DNA, the CDR3 is TGTGCCAGCAGTGAAGGCGGGAGAGGGGATGAGCAGTTCTTC. Encoded protein: CASSEGGRGDEQFF.

The gene calls are TRBV14 and TRBJ2-5; D remains unclear. CDR1 is SGHDN, CDR2 FVKESK, per germline. The germline V and J ends were trimmed by 6 bases and 2 bases, with 7 bases remaining between them. This CDR3 spans 12 amino acids. The CDR3 is CASSRWQETQYF. As DNA, the CDR3 is TGTGCCAGCAGTCGGTGGCAAGAGACCCAGTACTTC.

The CDR3 region has the DNA TGCGCCAGCAGCTTAACTACAGGGCTCCTTAGTGGTGGCTACACCTTC. Amino acid sequence: CASSLTTGLLSGGYTF. The rearrangement uses TRBV5-1 and TRBJ1-2; maybe TRBD1 (6 bases). The CDR3 loop spans 16 amino acids. Trimming pared 2 bases from V and 7 bases from J, leaving 21 bases between. Germline V gene data show CDR1 as SGHRS and CDR2 as YFSETQ.

The chain employs TRBV18 and TRBJ2-1; D is possibly TRBD1 or TRBD2 (6 bases each). Trimming took off 5 bases at V and 4 bases at J, with 9 bases between the two ends. The CDR3 has 13 amino acids. CDR1 is KGHSH and CDR2 is LQKENI in the germline V gene. As DNA, the CDR3 is TGTGCCAGCTCATGGGGGGCGTACAATGAGCAGTTCTTC. It codes for CASSWGAYNEQFF.

V usage is TRBV27 and J usage is TRBJ1-5, with TRBD1 matching over 12 bases. V lost 3 bases to trimming and J lost 5 bases; unmatched junction nucleotides: 11. Germline values: CDR1 MNHEY, CDR2 SMNVEV (reference sequence). CDR3 size: 18 residues. As DNA, the CDR3 is TGTGCCAGCAGTTTCTCCGGGACAGGGGGCTCGGGTTATCAGCCCCAGCATTTT. Translated: CASSFSGTGGSGYQPQHF.

In this sample, this clone turned up once. DNA for the CDR3: TGTGCCAGTAGTTTTGACAGGGGAAGGGACACTGAAGCTTTCTTT. Protein product: CASSFDRGRDTEAFF. This chain links TRBV19 with TRBJ1-1; 8 bases agree with TRBD1. Germline loops: CDR1 LNHDA, CDR2 SQIVND (reference sequence). The V and J ends lost 5 bases and 3 bases, in that order; junction bases with no gene match: 8. The CDR3 has 15 amino acids.

J is TRBJ1-1 and V is TRBV10-3, with unresolved D. V dropped 10 bases and J dropped 5 bases, with 17 bases sitting between them. The length of the CDR3 is 13 residues. The germline gives CDR1 ENHRY, CDR2 SYGVKD. CDR3 in DNA: TGTGCCACGCTACAGCACAGTTTGACTGAAGCTTTCTTT. Translated: CATLQHSLTEAFF.

The V and J genes are TRBV7-2 and TRBJ1-5; 10 nucleotides align to TRBD1. Losses at the gene ends were 5 bases for V and 5 bases for J; bases not matched to a gene: 6. Germline V CDR1 and CDR2: SGHTA, FQGNSA. The CDR3 has 15 amino acids. DNA for the CDR3: TGTGCCAGCAGCCTCGGACAGGGGGGCGATCAGCCCCAGCATTTT. This translates into CASSLGQGGDQPQHF.

The rearrangement links TRBV7-3 to TRBJ1-4, with 9 nucleotides matching TRBD1. Per the germline V gene, CDR1 is SGHTA and CDR2 is FQGTGA. With 4 bases clipped from V and 5 bases from J, the junction kept 2 bases outside the gene matches. The CDR3 sequence is 14 residues long. This CDR3 reads CASSYRGPNEKLFF. The CDR3 DNA follows: TGTGCCAGCAGCTACAGGGGGCCGAATGAAAAACTGTTTTTT.

V is TRBV6-5 and J is TRBJ2-7; possible D gene TRBD1, 6 bases. CDR3 length: 16 residues. Germline-derived CDR1 and CDR2 are MNHEY and SVGAGI. Trimming took 0 bases from V and 3 from J, leaving 15 bases between them. CDR3 sequence reads: CASSYSRTDLGYEQYF. The CDR3 nucleotides are TGTGCCAGCAGTTACTCCCGGACAGATCTTGGCTACGAGCAGTACTTC.

The chain uses TRBV15 and TRBJ2-5, with D perhaps TRBD1 or TRBD2 (5 bases each). Germline V lookup: CDR1 LNHNV, CDR2 YYDKDF (reference sequence). Deletions cut 3 bases from V and 4 bases from J, with 21 bases between. This CDR3 comprises 17 residues. The CDR3 nucleotides read TGTGCCACCAGCAGGGGGGTGGGGACGATTACACCAGAGACCCAGTACTTC. Translated, it gives CATSRGVGTITPETQYF.

The chain uses TRBV30 and TRBJ1-3; TRBD1 might be the D (5 bases). This CDR3 contains 14 residues. V lost 0 bases, J lost 4 bases, and 10 bases lay in between. Germline V CDR1 and CDR2: GTSNPN, SVGIG (reference sequence). The CDR3 is CAWSVGGGGNTIYF. For the CDR3, the DNA is TGTGCCTGGAGTGTTGGTGGGGGAGGAAACACCATATATTTT.

This chain links TRBV28 with TRBJ1-2; weak D call: TRBD1 (5 bases). CDR1 MDHEN and CDR2 SYDVKM come from the germline V gene. There are 13 residues in the CDR3. The V gene lost 10 bases and the J gene lost 5 bases, with 17 bases spanning the gap. The CDR3 DNA follows: TGTGCCACCCACCTTGAGGCAGGGTATGGCTACACCTTC. As protein: CATHLEAGYGYTF.

A single count supports this clone. The chain uses TRBV29-1 and TRBJ2-1; D is uncertain. The CDR3 sequence is 11 residues long. Germline V gives CDR1 SQVTM, CDR2 ANQGSEA. Between the trimmed V and J ends, which lost 7 bases and 7 bases, there was a span of 11 bases. CDR3 DNA sequence: TGCAGCGCTACAAGGAAGAATGAGCAGTTCTTC. It translates to CSATRKNEQFF.

CDR3 sequence reads: CASNPGPPGAFF. The CDR3 DNA reads as TGTGCCAGCAACCCCGGGCCCCCTGGAGCTTTCTTT. The chain employs TRBV6-6 and TRBJ1-1; D gene ambiguous. V lost 7 bases, J lost 10 bases, and 16 bases lay in between. The CDR3 has 12 residues. Germline loops: CDR1 MNHNY, CDR2 SVGAGI (reference sequence).

The chain combines TRBV4-2 with TRBJ1-1; no reliable D call. Trimming removed 0 bases at V and 7 bases at J, with 9 bases between. The germline gives CDR1 LGHNA, CDR2 YNFKEQ. This CDR3 has 13 amino acids. Here the CDR3 reads CASSQDRDDEAFF. CDR3 DNA sequence: TGTGCCAGCAGCCAAGATAGAGACGATGAAGCTTTCTTT.

The gene calls are TRBV7-2 and TRBJ1-4; 7 nucleotides agree with TRBD1. V gave up 1 base and J gave up 8 bases; unmatched junction bases: 10. This CDR3 is 16 amino acids long. Germline loops: CDR1 SGHTA, CDR2 FQGNSA. The CDR3 DNA is TGTGCCAGCAGCTTAGGAACGACAGGGTTGGCCGAAAAACTGTTTTTT. It is translated as CASSLGTTGLAEKLFF.

The chain joins TRBV2 to TRBJ2-3, with D possibly TRBD2 on 5 matching bases. Germline assignment: CDR1 SNHLY and CDR2 FYNNEI. Trimming shortened V by 7 bases and J by 0 bases, and 11 bases separated the two germline ends. The CDR3 contains 14 residues. The CDR3 reads CASTLTTSTDTQYF. The DNA of the CDR3 is TGTGCCAGCACCTTGACTACTAGCACAGATACGCAGTATTTT.

This chain uses TRBV6-1 with TRBJ1-2; 7 nucleotides match TRBD1. Germline CDR1 and CDR2: MNHNS and SASEGT. V gave up 4 bases and J gave up 4 bases; unmatched junction bases: 6. This CDR3 is 14 amino acids long. The CDR3 DNA is TGTGCCAGCAGTGTTAGGACAGGCGGCTATGGCTACACCTTC. Protein product: CASSVRTGGYGYTF.

The chain is built from TRBV15 and TRBJ1-1; D uncertain. There are 14 residues in the CDR3. Trimming left V 1 base short and J 1 base short, with 7 bases between. CDR1 is LNHNV and CDR2 is YYDKDF in the germline V gene (reference sequence). The CDR3 protein is CATSRAISNTEAFF. CDR3 DNA: TGTGCCACCAGCAGAGCGATCTCGAACACTGAAGCTTTCTTT.

J is TRBJ2-7 and V is TRBV28, with no clear D. V gave up 6 bases and J gave up 0 bases, with 18 bases separating them. This CDR3 contains 16 residues. Germline assignment: CDR1 MDHEN and CDR2 SYDVKM. For the CDR3, the DNA is TGTGCCAGCAGACCATCGGGCGGCTTAAGCTCCTACGAGCAGTACTTC. Its translation is CASRPSGGLSSYEQYF.

V gene TRBV6-6 combines with J gene TRBJ2-5, with D tentatively TRBD1 or TRBD2 (6 bases each). V was shortened by 3 bases and J by 5 bases, with 10 bases between the two germline ends. The CDR3 consists of 13 residues. Per the germline V gene, CDR1 is MNHNY and CDR2 is SVGAGI (reference sequence). The CDR3 reads CASSYWGAETQYF. The CDR3 DNA follows: TGTGCCAGCAGTTATTGGGGGGCGGAGACCCAGTACTTC.

The V gene is TRBV10-2, the J gene TRBJ1-4; possibly TRBD1 for D (5 bases). V gave up 3 bases and J gave up 8 bases, with 10 bases separating them. Looked up from germline, CDR1 is WSHSY and CDR2 is SAAADI. The CDR3 contains 13 residues. CDR3 sequence reads: CASSDKGREKLFF. Here the CDR3 DNA reads TGCGCCAGCAGTGACAAGGGGAGGGAAAAACTGTTTTTT.